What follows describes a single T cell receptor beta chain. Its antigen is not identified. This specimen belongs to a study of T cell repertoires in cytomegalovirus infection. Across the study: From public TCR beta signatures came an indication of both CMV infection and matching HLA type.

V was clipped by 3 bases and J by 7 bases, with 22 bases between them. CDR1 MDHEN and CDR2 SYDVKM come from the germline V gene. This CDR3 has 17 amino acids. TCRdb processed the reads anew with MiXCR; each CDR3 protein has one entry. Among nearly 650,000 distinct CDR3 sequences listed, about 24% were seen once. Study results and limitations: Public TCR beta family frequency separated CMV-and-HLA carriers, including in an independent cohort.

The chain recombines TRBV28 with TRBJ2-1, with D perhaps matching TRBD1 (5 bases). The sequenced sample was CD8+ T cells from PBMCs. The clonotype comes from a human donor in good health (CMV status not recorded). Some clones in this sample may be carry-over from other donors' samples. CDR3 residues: CASSFSVAATAENEQFF. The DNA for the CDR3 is TGTGCCAGCAGTTTTTCGGTAGCCGCGACAGCCGAAAATGAGCAGTTCTTC.